The T cell receptor (beta chain) described here comes from a study of CD8+CD57+ T cells in acquired aplastic anemia. Study information: Healthy donors averaged about 10 million reads for CD4+ cells.

It was genomic DNA that served as the template for profiling TCR beta VDJ and CDR3. MiXCR, applied by TCRdb to the reads, yields one record per CDR3 protein. This table has hundreds of thousands of distinct CDR3 sequences, 65% to 80% appearing once. Comments on this clonotype: One end of the junction is discordant with germline, which a read error may explain.

The germline gives CDR1 SEHNR, CDR2 FQNEAQ (reference sequence). The CDR3 consists of 13 residues. The sequence was obtained from a human donor in good health, serving as a control. The sequencing sample was made of sorted CD4+, CD8+, or CD8+CD57+ T cells (not recorded which) from PBMCs. The J gene is TRBJ2-7, the V gene TRBV7-9; D unclear. This CDR3 reads CASSRQRAREHYF. The CDR3 DNA reads TGTGCCAGCAGCCGCCAGCGTGCCCGTGAGCACTACTTC.